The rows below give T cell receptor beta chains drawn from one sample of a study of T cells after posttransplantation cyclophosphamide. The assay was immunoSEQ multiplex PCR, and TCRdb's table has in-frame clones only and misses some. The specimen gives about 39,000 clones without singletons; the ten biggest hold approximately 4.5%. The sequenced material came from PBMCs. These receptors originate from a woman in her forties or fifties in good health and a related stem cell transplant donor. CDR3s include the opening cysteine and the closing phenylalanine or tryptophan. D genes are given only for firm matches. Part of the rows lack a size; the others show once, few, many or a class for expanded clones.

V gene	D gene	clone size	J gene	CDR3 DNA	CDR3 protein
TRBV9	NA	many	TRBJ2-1	TGTGCCAGCAGCGTAGTAGCGGATCTTTCCTACAATGAGCAGTTCTTC	CASSVVADLSYNEQFF
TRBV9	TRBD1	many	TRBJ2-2	TGTGCCAGCAGCCCACAGGGACAGGGCACCGGGGAGCTGTTTTTT	CASSPQGQGTGELFF
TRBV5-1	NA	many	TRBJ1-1	TGCGCCAGCAGCTTGACCCCAGGTGGGAACACTGAAGCTTTCTTT	CASSLTPGGNTEAFF
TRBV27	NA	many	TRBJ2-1	TGTGCCAGCAGTTTATCCCCCGGGGGACACAATGAGCAGTTCTTC	CASSLSPGGHNEQFF
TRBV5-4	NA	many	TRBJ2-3	TGTGCCAGCAGCTTGCCCCAAACAGGGAAGGCAGATACGCAGTATTTT	CASSLPQTGKADTQYF
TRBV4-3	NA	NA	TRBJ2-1	TGCGCCAGCAGCCAAGAGGTATATAACCGGGACTGGCCTTTCAATGAGCAGCTCTTC	CASSQEVYNRDWPFNEQLF
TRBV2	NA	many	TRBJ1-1	TGTGCCAGCAGTGGACAGAACACTGAAGCTTTCTTT	CASSGQNTEAFF
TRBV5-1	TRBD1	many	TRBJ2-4	TGCGCCAGCAGCCCTAAGGGGGCGGCCAAAAACATTCAGTACTTC	CASSPKGAAKNIQYF
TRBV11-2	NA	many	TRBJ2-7	TGTGCCAGCAGCTTATTCACTGTTGGTGTTATTTACGAGCAGTACTTC	CASSLFTVGVIYEQYF
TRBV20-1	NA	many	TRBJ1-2	TGCAGTGCTAATAATGGCTACACCTTC	CSANNGYTF
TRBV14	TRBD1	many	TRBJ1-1	TGTGCCAGCAGCCCGGGACAGGGGGCCACTTACACTGAAGCTTTCTTT	CASSPGQGATYTEAFF
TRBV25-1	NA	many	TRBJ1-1	TGTGCCAGCAGTGAATCCCTTCACCCCGGGGCTTTCTTT	CASSESLHPGAFF
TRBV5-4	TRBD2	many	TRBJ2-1	TGTGCCAGCAGCTGGCCGGGACTAGCGGACAATGAGCAGTTCTTC	CASSWPGLADNEQFF
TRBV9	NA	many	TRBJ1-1	TGTGCCAGCAGCGTAGATTTGGGGGGGCAAGCTTTCTTT	CASSVDLGGQAFF
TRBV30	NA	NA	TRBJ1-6	TGTGCCTGGAGTACCCTAGATTCACCCCTCCACTTT	CAWSTLDSPLHF
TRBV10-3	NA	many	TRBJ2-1	TGTGCCATCAGTGAGCTCGGGAACAATGAGCAGTTCTTC	CAISELGNNEQFF
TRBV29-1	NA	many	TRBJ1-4	TGCAGCGTTGAAAGAGTTGCAACTAATGAAAAACTGTTTTTT	CSVERVATNEKLFF